One sample yielded the 27 T cell receptor beta chains listed below, sequenced in a study of shared clonotypes between healthy human individuals. Only in-frame clones appear in the TCRdb table, and some are missing; sequencing was by immunoSEQ multiplex PCR. The table shows roughly 1 million clones, with about four fifths occurring only once. The sample was memory CD4+ T cells from PBMCs. Subset defined: CD45RA-negative fraction. Every receptor here comes from a man aged 18 to 30 in good health. Some clones in this sample may be carry-over from other donors' samples.

This chain links TRBV6-6 with TRBJ2-1; a weak D match, TRBD2 (6 bases). Germline V gene sequence: CDR1 MNHNY, CDR2 SVGAGI (reference sequence). The CDR3 is 15 residues long. The V end lost 6 bases, the J end lost 2 bases, and 14 bases lay between the germline ends. CDR3 residues: CASRLGTDTYNEQFF. The CDR3 region has the DNA TGTGCCAGCAGGCTCGGGACTGATACCTACAATGAGCAGTTCTTC.

The rearrangement links TRBV4-2 to TRBJ2-1, with TRBD1 matching 9 bases. The V and J ends lost 4 bases and 0 bases, in that order; junction bases with no gene match: 4. This CDR3 region has 16 residues. Germline lookup yields CDR1 LGHNA and CDR2 YNFKEQ. CDR3 in DNA: TGTGCCAGCAGCCCCGGGACAGGGTTCTCCTACAATGAGCAGTTCTTC. As protein: CASSPGTGFSYNEQFF.

This chain uses TRBV29-1 with TRBJ2-5, with unresolved D. The germline CDR1 and CDR2 sequences are SQVTM and ANQGSEA. Trimming took off 4 bases at V and 0 bases at J, with 6 bases between the two ends. The CDR3 consists of 12 residues. The CDR3 coding sequence is TGCAGCGTTGTGGGGTACCAAGAGACCCAGTACTTC. Protein product: CSVVGYQETQYF.

There are a few counts of this clone. The sample holds other DNA sequences that translate to the same CDR3. The chain is built from TRBV5-1 and TRBJ2-1, with D possibly matching TRBD1 (6 bases). Trimming cost V 4 bases and J 6 bases, with 14 bases left between them. CDR1 is SGHRS and CDR2 is YFSETQ in the germline V gene. The CDR3 is 14 residues long. The CDR3 reads CASSLWGPGNEQFF. CDR3 nucleotides: TGCGCCAGCAGCCTCTGGGGGCCCGGCAATGAGCAGTTCTTC.

The V gene is TRBV19, the J gene TRBJ2-2; tentatively, D is TRBD2 (6 bases). This CDR3 has 14 residues. Trimming left V 5 bases short and J 7 bases short, with 14 bases between. Germline assignment: CDR1 LNHDA and CDR2 SQIVND (reference sequence). The CDR3 spells CASSSDHSGGELFF. The CDR3 DNA is TGTGCCAGTAGTTCGGACCATAGCGGCGGGGAGCTGTTTTTT.

For this clone: The same CDR3 is also encoded by other DNA sequences in this sample. The V and J genes are TRBV7-2 and TRBJ2-2, with D perhaps TRBD2 (5 bases). CDR3 length: 14 amino acids. V lost 3 bases and J lost 1, with 6 bases in between. Germline-derived CDR1 and CDR2 are SGHTA and FQGNSA. In DNA, the CDR3 is TGTGCCAGCAGCTTGGACTGGAACACCGGGGAGCTGTTTTTT. It encodes CASSLDWNTGELFF.

The chain combines TRBV4-1 with TRBJ2-7; maybe TRBD1 (5 bases). From germline, CDR1 is MGHRA and CDR2 YSYEKL. The CDR3 has 16 amino acids. Trimming cost V 1 base and J 5 bases, with 18 bases left between them. The CDR3 bases are TGCGCCAGCAGCCAAGGAAGGGGCCCGCGTATGGACGAGCAGTACTTC. Protein product: CASSQGRGPRMDEQYF.

This clone was recorded only once. The chain carries TRBV15 and TRBJ2-5; unclear D gene. This CDR3 region has 12 residues. Trimming removed 5 bases from V and 2 bases from J, with 6 bases in between. Germline V gene lookup returns CDR1 LNHNV and CDR2 YYDKDF (reference sequence). The CDR3 here is CATSSTQETQYF. Written as DNA, the CDR3 is TGTGCCACCAGCTCGACTCAAGAGACCCAGTACTTC.

This clone was seen only a few times. The gene calls are TRBV7-8 and TRBJ2-7, with D possibly TRBD1 on 6 matching bases. Trimming left V 3 bases short and J 1 base short, with 13 bases between. The CDR3 spans 15 residues. Germline V gene data show CDR1 as SGHVS and CDR2 as FQNEAQ. The CDR3 sequence: CASSLQTGRSYEQYF. CDR3 sequence (DNA): TGTGCCAGCAGCTTGCAAACAGGGCGGTCCTACGAGCAGTACTTC.

This sequence joins TRBV6-1 and TRBJ1-4; 7 bases match TRBD1. The CDR3 sequence is 15 residues long. Looked up from germline, CDR1 is MNHNS and CDR2 is SASEGT. V shed 6 bases, J shed 8 bases, and the junction held 12 bases outside the gene matches. The CDR3 DNA reads as TGTGCCAGCAGCGCCGGGACAGCCAGGGGGGAAAAACTGTTTTTT. Residues: CASSAGTARGEKLFF.

The V gene is TRBV11-2, the J gene TRBJ2-7; 8 bases are shared with TRBD2. Trimming at V came to 1 base and at J to 5 bases, leaving 7 bases not matched to a gene. Germline assignment: CDR1 SGHAT and CDR2 FQNNGV. The CDR3 sequence is 15 residues long. The CDR3 DNA is TGTGCCAGCAGCTTAGCCAGCGGGAGTTGGAACGAGCAGTACTTC. Residues: CASSLASGSWNEQYF.

V and J are TRBV5-5 and TRBJ1-5, with TRBD1 as a possible D gene (5 bases). The CDR3 totals 13 residues. Trimming stripped 1 base from V and 5 bases from J, with 7 bases between. Germline V gives CDR1 SGHKS, CDR2 YYEKEE (reference sequence). The DNA of the CDR3 is TGTGCCAGCAGCTTGAGGGGTGATCAGCCCCAGCATTTT. It translates to CASSLRGDQPQHF.

The chain has TRBV7-3 and TRBJ1-1; a weak D match, TRBD1 (5 bases). Trimming removed 5 bases from V and 2 bases from J, with 21 bases in between. Germline loops: CDR1 SGHTA, CDR2 FQGTGA. The CDR3 spans 17 residues. In nucleotides, the CDR3 is TGTGCCAGCAGCCCAACTGGGCAGGGTTACTCCAACACTGAAGCTTTCTTT. Its translation: CASSPTGQGYSNTEAFF. Filled out from reference TRBV7-3 and TRBJ1-1, the complete variable domain reads GAGVSQTPSNKVTEKGKYVELRCDPISGHTALYWYRQSLGQGPEFLIYFQGTGAADDSGLPNDRFFAVRPEGSVSTLKIQRTERGDSAVYLCASSPTGQGYSNTEAFFGQGTRLTVV.

This clone was seen a few times. The J gene is TRBJ1-1, the V gene TRBV7-9; no clear D. From germline, CDR1 is SEHNR and CDR2 FQNEAQ (reference sequence). V lost 2 bases, J lost 0 bases, and 10 bases lay in between. The CDR3 spans 15 residues. Here the CDR3 DNA reads TGTGCCAGCAGCTTACTTTCACTTTTGAACACTGAAGCTTTCTTT. Encoded protein: CASSLLSLLNTEAFF. Full variable domain (remainder filled in from reference TRBV7-9 and TRBJ1-1): DTGVSQNPRHKITKRGQNVTFRCDPISEHNRLYWYRQTLGQGPEFLTYFQNEAQLEKSRLLSDRFSAERPKGSFSTLEIQRTEQGDSAMYLCASSLLSLLNTEAFFGQGTRLTVV.

This clone was recorded only once. The V gene is TRBV7-8, the J gene TRBJ2-7, with D unresolved. CDR1 and CDR2 from the germline V gene are SGHVS and FQNEAQ. V was clipped by 4 bases and J by 1 base, with 17 bases between them. CDR3 length: 16 residues. The CDR3: CASSSLPGPGSYEQYF. The CDR3 DNA reads as TGTGCCAGCAGCTCCCTACCCGGGCCGGGTTCCTACGAGCAGTACTTC.

The chain is built from TRBV27 and TRBJ2-1, with 10 bases lining up with TRBD1. Germline V gene data show CDR1 as MNHEY and CDR2 as SMNVEV (reference sequence). The CDR3 has 14 residues. V trimming: 5 bases; J trimming: 10 bases; junction bases outside the gene matches: 8. Here the CDR3 DNA reads TGTGCCAGCAGTCCGAGGGACAGGGGTGCCGAGCAGTTCTTC. Encoded protein: CASSPRDRGAEQFF.

The gene calls are TRBV5-5 and TRBJ2-1; no reliable D call. Trimming took off 0 bases at V and 7 bases at J, with 2 bases between the two ends. This CDR3 is 11 amino acids long. CDR1 and CDR2 from the germline V gene are SGHKS and YYEKEE (reference sequence). The CDR3 sequence: CASSLANEQFF. As DNA, the CDR3 is TGTGCCAGCAGCTTGGCAAATGAGCAGTTCTTC.

This clone occurred once. V and J are TRBV14 and TRBJ1-4; D not certain. Germline CDR1 SGHDN, CDR2 FVKESK. The CDR3 extends over 12 amino acids. V lost 1 base and J 10 bases, leaving 7 bases between the germline ends. The CDR3 DNA follows: TGTGCCAGCAGCCAAGTCGGAAGAAAACTGTTTTTT. Encoded protein: CASSQVGRKLFF.

The sample holds one count of this clone. The chain uses TRBV19 and TRBJ1-1, with 7 bases lining up with TRBD1. The germline V gene encodes CDR1 LNHDA and CDR2 SQIVND (reference sequence). The CDR3 has 15 residues. J was trimmed by 1 base and V by 9 bases; bases with no gene match: 11. The CDR3 DNA follows: TGTGCCAGCAGGTCCCCGGGACAGAGGAACACTGAAGCTTTCTTT. This translates into CASRSPGQRNTEAFF.

The gene calls are TRBV5-1 and TRBJ2-2, with unresolved D. V lost 2 bases and J lost 8, with 7 bases in between. The CDR3 sequence is 12 residues long. Germline V gene lookup returns CDR1 SGHRS and CDR2 YFSETQ. The CDR3 DNA is TGCGCCAGCAGCTTAGGTAAAGGGGAGCTGTTTTTT. Its translation is CASSLGKGELFF.

The DNA for the CDR3 is TGTGCCAGCAGCATAACAGGGGCAAGAATCTCTGGAAACACCATATATTTT. Translated, it gives CASSITGARISGNTIYF. The chain has TRBV9 and TRBJ1-3; 7 bases align to TRBD1. The CDR3 has 17 amino acids. V lost 4 bases to trimming and J lost 0 bases; unmatched junction nucleotides: 10. Germline V gives CDR1 SGDLS, CDR2 YYNGEE.

The chain has TRBV18 and TRBJ2-3, with TRBD2 as a possible D gene (6 bases). Germline V CDR1 and CDR2: KGHSH, LQKENI. The CDR3 spans 14 residues. Trimming took 6 bases from V and 0 from J, leaving 10 bases between them. CDR3 amino acids: CASSRTTSTDTQYF. The CDR3, as DNA: TGTGCCAGCTCCCGGACTACTAGCACAGATACGCAGTATTTT.

The rearrangement links TRBV7-2 to TRBJ2-7; TRBD1 aligns across 7 bases. V was pared by 6 bases and J by 2 bases, with 7 bases of the junction left unmatched. Germline V gene data show CDR1 as SGHTA and CDR2 as FQGNSA. The length of the CDR3 is 14 residues. The CDR3 sequence is CASSRQGGAYEQYF. CDR3 DNA sequence: TGTGCCAGCAGTCGACAGGGTGGAGCCTACGAGCAGTACTTC.

The V gene is TRBV7-2, the J gene TRBJ2-2; 9 nucleotides agree with TRBD2. V lost 5 bases and J lost 5; bases outside the gene matches: 9. The CDR3 totals 16 residues. Germline values: CDR1 SGHTA, CDR2 FQGNSA. The CDR3 nucleotides are TGTGCCAGCAGCCTTAGCGGGAGAAGGATAACCGGGGAGCTGTTTTTT. Its protein product is CASSLSGRRITGELFF.

The rearrangement links TRBV19 to TRBJ1-2; 7 bases agree with TRBD1. Losses at the gene ends were 10 bases for V and 0 bases for J; bases not matched to a gene: 11. In germline, CDR1 is LNHDA, CDR2 SQIVND (reference sequence). The CDR3 has 15 amino acids. CDR3 DNA sequence: TGTGCCACGGGGGAGACAGGGATTCCTAACTATGGCTACACCTTC. Translating gives CATGETGIPNYGYTF.

V usage is TRBV11-3 and J usage is TRBJ2-3, with D possibly being TRBD1 or TRBD2 (5 bases each). V was cut by 1 base and J by 4 bases, with 15 bases left in between. CDR3 length: 16 residues. Germline values: CDR1 SGHNT, CDR2 YENEEA. This CDR3 is CASSLGGGRGADTQYF. The CDR3 DNA reads TGTGCCAGCAGCTTAGGGGGTGGGAGAGGGGCAGATACGCAGTATTTT.

This chain uses TRBV6-5 with TRBJ1-5; no clear D. This CDR3 spans 16 amino acids. The germline V gene encodes CDR1 MNHEY and CDR2 SVGAGI. V was clipped by 4 bases and J by 4 bases, with 17 bases between them. The CDR3 nucleotides are TGTGCCAGCAGTTTACCCCGGACCCTGGGGAATCAGCCCCAGCATTTT. Its translation is CASSLPRTLGNQPQHF.